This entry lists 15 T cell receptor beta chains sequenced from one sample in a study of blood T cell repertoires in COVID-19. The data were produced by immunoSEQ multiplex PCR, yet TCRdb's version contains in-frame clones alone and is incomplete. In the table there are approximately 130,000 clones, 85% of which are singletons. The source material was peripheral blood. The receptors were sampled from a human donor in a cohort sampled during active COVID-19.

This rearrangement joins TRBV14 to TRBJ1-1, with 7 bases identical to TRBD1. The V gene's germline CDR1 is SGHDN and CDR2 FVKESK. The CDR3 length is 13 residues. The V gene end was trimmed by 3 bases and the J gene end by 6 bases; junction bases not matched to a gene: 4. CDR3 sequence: CASSHDRVSEAFF. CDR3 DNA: TGTGCCAGCAGCCATGACAGGGTCTCTGAAGCTTTCTTT.

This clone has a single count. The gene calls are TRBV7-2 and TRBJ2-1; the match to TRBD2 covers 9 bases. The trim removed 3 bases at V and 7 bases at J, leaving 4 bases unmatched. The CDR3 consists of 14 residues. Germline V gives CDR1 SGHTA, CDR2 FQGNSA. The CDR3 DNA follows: TGTGCCAGCAGCTTTCGGGCGGGAGGGAATGAGCAGTTCTTC. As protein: CASSFRAGGNEQFF.

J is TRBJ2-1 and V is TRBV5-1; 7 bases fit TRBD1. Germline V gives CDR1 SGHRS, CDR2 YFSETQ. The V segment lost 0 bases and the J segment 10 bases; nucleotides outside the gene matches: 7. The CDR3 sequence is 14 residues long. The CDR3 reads CASSLGTGRLEQFF. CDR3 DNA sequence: TGCGCCAGCAGCTTGGGGACAGGCCGTCTAGAGCAGTTCTTC.

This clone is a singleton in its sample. The CDR3: CASSLGPDSRDTQYF. CDR3 nucleotides: TGTGCCAGCAGCTTAGGCCCCGACTCCCGAGATACGCAGTATTTT. The rearrangement uses TRBV7-2 and TRBJ2-3; no firm D call. Germline-derived CDR1 and CDR2 are SGHTA and FQGNSA. Trimming took 1 base from V and 5 from J, leaving 13 bases between them. The CDR3 is 15 amino acids.

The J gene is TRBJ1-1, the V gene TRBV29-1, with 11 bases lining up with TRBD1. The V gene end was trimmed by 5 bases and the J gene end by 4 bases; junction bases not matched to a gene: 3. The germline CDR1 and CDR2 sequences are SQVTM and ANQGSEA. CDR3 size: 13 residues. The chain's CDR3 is CSVWTGGGTEAFF. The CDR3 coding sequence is TGCAGCGTTTGGACAGGGGGCGGCACTGAAGCTTTCTTT.

CDR3: CASSEASGYEQYV. CDR3 sequence (DNA): TGTGCCAGCAGTGAAGCTAGCGGCTACGAGCAGTACGTC. The V call is TRBV2, the J call TRBJ2-7; a possible D gene is TRBD2 (6 bases). This CDR3 is 13 amino acids long. V lost 0 bases and J 3 bases, leaving 6 bases between the germline ends. Germline CDR1 and CDR2: SNHLY and FYNNEI.

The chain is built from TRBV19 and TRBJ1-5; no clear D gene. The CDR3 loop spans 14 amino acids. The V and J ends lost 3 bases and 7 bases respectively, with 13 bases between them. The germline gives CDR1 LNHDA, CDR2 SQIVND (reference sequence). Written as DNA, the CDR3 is TGTGCCAGTAGTATTCAAGAACGAACACAGCCCCAGCATTTT. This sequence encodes CASSIQERTQPQHF.

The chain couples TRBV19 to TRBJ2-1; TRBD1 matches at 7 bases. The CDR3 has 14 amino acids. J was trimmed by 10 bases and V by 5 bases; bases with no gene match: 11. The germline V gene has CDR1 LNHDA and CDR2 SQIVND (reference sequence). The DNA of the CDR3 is TGTGCCAGTAGTGTCGGGACAGCCAGGGGGGAGCAGTTCTTC. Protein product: CASSVGTARGEQFF.

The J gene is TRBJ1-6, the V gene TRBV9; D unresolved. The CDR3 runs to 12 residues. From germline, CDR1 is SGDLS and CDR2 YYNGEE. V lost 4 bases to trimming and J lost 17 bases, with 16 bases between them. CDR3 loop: CASSPDGSIIHF. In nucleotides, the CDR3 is TGTGCCAGCAGCCCAGACGGGTCAATAATCCACTTT.

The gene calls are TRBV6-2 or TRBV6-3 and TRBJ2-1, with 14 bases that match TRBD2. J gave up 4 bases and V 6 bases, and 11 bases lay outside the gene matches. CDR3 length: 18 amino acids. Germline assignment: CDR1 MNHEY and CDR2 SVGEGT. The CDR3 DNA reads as TGTGCCAGCAGCGACAGACTAGCGGGAGGGCCAATTTACAATGAGCAGTTCTTC. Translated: CASSDRLAGGPIYNEQFF.

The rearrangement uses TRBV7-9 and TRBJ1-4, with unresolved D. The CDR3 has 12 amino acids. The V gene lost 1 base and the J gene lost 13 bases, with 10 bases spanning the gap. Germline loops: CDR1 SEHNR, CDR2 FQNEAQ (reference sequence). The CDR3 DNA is TGTGCCAGCAGCTTAGATTTTGGGCGACTGTTTTTT. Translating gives CASSLDFGRLFF.

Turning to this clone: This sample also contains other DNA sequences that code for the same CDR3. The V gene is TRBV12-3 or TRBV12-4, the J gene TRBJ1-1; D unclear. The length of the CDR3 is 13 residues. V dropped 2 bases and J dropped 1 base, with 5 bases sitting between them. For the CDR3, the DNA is TGTGCCAGCAGTTTAACGGGGAACACTGAAGCTTTCTTT. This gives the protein CASSLTGNTEAFF.

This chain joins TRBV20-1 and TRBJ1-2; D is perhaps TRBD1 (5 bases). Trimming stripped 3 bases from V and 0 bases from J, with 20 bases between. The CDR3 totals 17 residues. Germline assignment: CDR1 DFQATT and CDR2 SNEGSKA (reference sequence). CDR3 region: CSASLLHDSRANYGYTF. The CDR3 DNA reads TGCAGTGCTAGTCTCCTCCACGACAGTCGGGCTAACTATGGCTACACCTTC.

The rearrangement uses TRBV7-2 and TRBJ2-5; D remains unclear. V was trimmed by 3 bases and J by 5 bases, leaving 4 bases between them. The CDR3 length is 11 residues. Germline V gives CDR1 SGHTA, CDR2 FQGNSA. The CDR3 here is CASSFLETQYF. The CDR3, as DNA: TGTGCCAGCAGCTTCTTGGAGACCCAGTACTTC. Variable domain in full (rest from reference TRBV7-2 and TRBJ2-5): GAGVSQSPSNKVTEKGKDVELRCDPISGHTALYWYRQSLGQGLEFLIYFQGNSAPDKSGLPSDRFSAERTGGSVSTLTIQRTQQEDSAVYLCASSFLETQYFGPGTRLLVL.

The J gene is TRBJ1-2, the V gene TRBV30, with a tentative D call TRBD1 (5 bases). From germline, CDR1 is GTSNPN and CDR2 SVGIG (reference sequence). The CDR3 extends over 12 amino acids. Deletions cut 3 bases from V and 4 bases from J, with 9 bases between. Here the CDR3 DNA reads TGTGCCTGGAGCCTGGGGGGCTATGGCTACACCTTC. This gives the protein CAWSLGGYGYTF.